This T cell receptor beta chain was recorded in a study of Ad26.COV2.S vaccination and SARS-CoV-2 variants. Treatment in this sample: some 19 received Ad26.COV2.S at low or high dose, single or two shots; 5 received placebo; per-sample allocation not given. The investigators took samples on day 63 after the first vaccine or placebo injection. Germline V gene lookup returns CDR1 SGHTA and CDR2 FQGNSA. CDR3 size: 15 residues. Trimming stripped 1 base from V and 0 bases from J, with 9 bases between. Clones were sequenced by immunoSEQ multiplex PCR, and TCRdb holds only the in-frame ones, with some missing. The data contain hundreds of thousands of clones, 75% to 90% of them singletons.

This chain links TRBV7-2 with TRBJ1-2; D remains unclear. This receptor was taken from a person aged 18-60 years who received the Ad26.COV2.S COVID-19 vaccine or a placebo. Sequenced here: peripheral blood, sampled in a trial of Ad26.COV2.S vaccine versus placebo. CDR3 in amino acids: CASSLGWSPNYGYTF. In DNA, the CDR3 is TGTGCCAGCAGCTTAGGGTGGTCACCTAACTATGGCTACACCTTC.